This entry lists 8 T cell receptor beta chains sequenced from one sample in a study of OX40 agonist ivuxolimab in advanced cancers. Profiled with immunoSEQ multiplex PCR; TCRdb holds only in-frame clones, not every one. The repertoire includes roughly 80,000 clones, about 86% of them detected once, and more than 1.5% sits in the top ten. Sequencing used CD4+ or CD8+ T cells sorted from blood, obtained in a trial of the OX40 agonist ivuxolimab. The receptor set was obtained from an adult with an advanced solid tumor such as melanoma, head and neck, liver or kidney cancer.

This chain uses TRBV7-9 with TRBJ1-1; D is perhaps TRBD1 (5 bases). This CDR3 spans 14 amino acids. Germline V gene lookup returns CDR1 SEHNR and CDR2 FQNEAQ (reference sequence). The germline V and J ends were trimmed by 3 bases and 4 bases, with 12 bases remaining between them. The DNA of the CDR3 is TGTGCCAGCAGCTTCTTTCAGGGTGGCACTGAAGCTTTCTTT. Protein sequence: CASSFFQGGTEAFF.

This clone was picked up one time. The chain employs TRBV6-5 and TRBJ2-1; D remains unclear. The CDR3 totals 13 residues. Deletions cut 5 bases from V and 6 bases from J, with 11 bases between. CDR1 is MNHEY and CDR2 is SVGAGI in the germline V gene. The CDR3 nucleotides read TGTGCCAGCAGTATATTACGAGGCAATGAGCAGTTCTTC. This translates into CASSILRGNEQFF.

The chain carries TRBV4-1 and TRBJ2-3; 13 bases match TRBD2. With V trimmed by 3 bases and J by 5 bases, 8 bases remained unmatched. Looked up from germline, CDR1 is MGHRA and CDR2 is YSYEKL. The CDR3 is 17 residues long. For the CDR3, the DNA is TGCGCCAGCAGCCATTGGACTAGCGGGGGAGTGAGAGATACGCAGTATTTT. The encoded protein is CASSHWTSGGVRDTQYF.

The chain joins TRBV10-3 to TRBJ1-6; D unresolved. The CDR3 has 14 residues. The germline gives CDR1 ENHRY, CDR2 SYGVKD. V was pared by 3 bases and J by 5 bases, with 8 bases between. The CDR3 loop reads CAISDGRNNSPLHF. The CDR3 DNA reads TGTGCCATCAGTGACGGTCGAAATAATTCACCCCTCCACTTT.

With regard to this clone: Other DNA sequences in this specimen translate into the identical CDR3. The chain is built from TRBV7-6 and TRBJ2-2, with 7 positions matching TRBD2. Germline V lookup: CDR1 SGHVS, CDR2 FNYEAQ. Trimming cost V 5 bases and J 2 bases; bases outside gene matches: 11. CDR3 size: 17 residues. CDR3 in DNA: TGTGCCAGCAGCCCTCGGGGCGGGGGATCAAACACCGGGGAGCTGTTTTTT. Translation gives CASSPRGGGSNTGELFF.

The J gene is TRBJ1-5, the V gene TRBV28; D is undetermined. Germline V gene sequence: CDR1 MDHEN, CDR2 SYDVKM. The CDR3 is 11 residues long. V was shortened by 6 bases and J by 5 bases, with 5 bases between the two germline ends. The CDR3, as DNA: TGTGCCAGCAGGGGTCATCAGCCCCAGCATTTT. It specifies CASRGHQPQHF.

The chain uses TRBV2 and TRBJ2-2; 7 bases are shared with TRBD2. The CDR3 has 16 amino acids. Germline loops: CDR1 SNHLY, CDR2 FYNNEI. Germline trimming cut 4 bases from V and 2 bases from J; bases unmatched to any gene: 7. CDR3 amino acids: CASSVRSGVNTGELFF. CDR3 in DNA: TGTGCCAGCAGTGTACGCAGCGGGGTAAACACCGGGGAGCTGTTTTTT.

This clone was found once. The chain links TRBV5-1 to TRBJ1-1; D gene uncertain. V lost 2 bases, J lost 5 bases, and 13 bases lay in between. Germline loops: CDR1 SGHRS, CDR2 YFSETQ. This CDR3 spans 14 amino acids. The CDR3 DNA reads as TGCGCCAGCAGCTTTGAGACATTGGGGACTGAAGCTTTCTTT. Residues: CASSFETLGTEAFF.